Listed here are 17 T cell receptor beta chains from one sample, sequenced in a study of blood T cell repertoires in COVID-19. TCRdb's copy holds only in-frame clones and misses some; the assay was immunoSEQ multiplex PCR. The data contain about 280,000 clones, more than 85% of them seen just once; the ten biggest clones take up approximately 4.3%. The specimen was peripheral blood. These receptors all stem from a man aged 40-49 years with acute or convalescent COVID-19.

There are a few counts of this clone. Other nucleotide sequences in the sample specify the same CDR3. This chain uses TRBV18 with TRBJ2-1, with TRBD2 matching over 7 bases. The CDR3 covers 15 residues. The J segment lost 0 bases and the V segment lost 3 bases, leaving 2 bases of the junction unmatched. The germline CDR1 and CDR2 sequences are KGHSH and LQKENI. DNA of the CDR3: TGTGCCAGCTCACCCTCGGGGGGCTCCTACAATGAGCAGTTCTTC. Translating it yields CASSPSGGSYNEQFF.

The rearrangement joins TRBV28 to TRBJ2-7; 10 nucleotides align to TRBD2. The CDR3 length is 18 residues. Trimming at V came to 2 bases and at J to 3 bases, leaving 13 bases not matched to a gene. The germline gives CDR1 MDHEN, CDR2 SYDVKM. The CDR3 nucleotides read TGTGCCAGCAGTTTAGTTTGGCGGACTAGCGGAATCGACTACGAGCAGTACTTC. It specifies CASSLVWRTSGIDYEQYF.

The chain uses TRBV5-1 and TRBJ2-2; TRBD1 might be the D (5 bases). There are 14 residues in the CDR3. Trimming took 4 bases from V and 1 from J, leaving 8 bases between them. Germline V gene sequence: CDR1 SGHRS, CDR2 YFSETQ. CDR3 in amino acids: CASSPTGNTGELFF. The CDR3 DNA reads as TGCGCCAGCAGCCCTACAGGGAACACCGGGGAGCTGTTTTTT.

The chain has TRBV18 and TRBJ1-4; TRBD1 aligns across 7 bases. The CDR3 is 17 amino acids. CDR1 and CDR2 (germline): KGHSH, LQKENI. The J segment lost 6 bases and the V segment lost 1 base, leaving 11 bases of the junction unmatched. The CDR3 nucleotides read TGTGCCAGCTCACCACAGGGCGTAGGGGGCAATTATGAAAAACTGTTTTTT. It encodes CASSPQGVGGNYEKLFF.

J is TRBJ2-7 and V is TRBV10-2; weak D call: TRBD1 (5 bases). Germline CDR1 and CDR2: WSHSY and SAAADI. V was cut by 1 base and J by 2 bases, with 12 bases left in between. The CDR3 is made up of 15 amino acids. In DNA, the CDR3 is TGCGCCAGCAGTGAGTGGAAGGGGCTAGCCTACGAGCAGTACTTC. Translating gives CASSEWKGLAYEQYF.

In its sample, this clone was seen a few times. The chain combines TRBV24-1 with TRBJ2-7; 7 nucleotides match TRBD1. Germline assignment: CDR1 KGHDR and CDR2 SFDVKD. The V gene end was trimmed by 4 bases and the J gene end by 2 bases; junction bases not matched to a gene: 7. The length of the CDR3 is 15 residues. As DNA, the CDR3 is TGTGCCACCAGTGACCCAAGACAGGGAACCTACGAGCAGTACTTC. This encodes CATSDPRQGTYEQYF.

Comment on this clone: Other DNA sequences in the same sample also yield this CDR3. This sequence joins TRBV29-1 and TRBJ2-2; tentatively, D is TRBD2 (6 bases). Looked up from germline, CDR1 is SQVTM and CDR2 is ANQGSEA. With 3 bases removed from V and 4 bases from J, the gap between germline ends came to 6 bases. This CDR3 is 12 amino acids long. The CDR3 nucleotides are TGCAGCGTTGAGGGGGGCACCGGGGAGCTGTTTTTT. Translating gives CSVEGGTGELFF.

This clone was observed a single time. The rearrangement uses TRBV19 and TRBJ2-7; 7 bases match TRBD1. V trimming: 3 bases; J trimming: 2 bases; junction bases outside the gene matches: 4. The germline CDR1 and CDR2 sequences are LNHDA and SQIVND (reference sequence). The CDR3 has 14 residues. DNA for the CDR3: TGTGCCAGTAGTATGTTTCAGGGGGCCTACGAGCAGTACTTC. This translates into CASSMFQGAYEQYF.

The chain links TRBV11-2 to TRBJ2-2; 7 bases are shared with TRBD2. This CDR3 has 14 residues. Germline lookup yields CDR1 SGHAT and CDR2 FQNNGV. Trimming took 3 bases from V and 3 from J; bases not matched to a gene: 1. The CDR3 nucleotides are TGTGCCAGCAGCTTTCGGGGGGACACCGGGGAGCTGTTTTTT. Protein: CASSFRGDTGELFF. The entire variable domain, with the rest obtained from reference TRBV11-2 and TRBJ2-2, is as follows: EAGVAQSPRYKIIEKRQSVAFWCNPISGHATLYWYQQILGQGPKLLIQFQNNGVVDDSQLPKDRFSAERLKGVDSTLKIQPAKLEDSAVYLCASSFRGDTGELFFGEGSRLTVL.

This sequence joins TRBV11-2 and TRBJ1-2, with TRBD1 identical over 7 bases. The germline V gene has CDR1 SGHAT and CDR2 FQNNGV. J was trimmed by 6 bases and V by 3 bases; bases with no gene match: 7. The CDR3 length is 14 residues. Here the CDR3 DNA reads TGTGCCAGCAGCTTGTCCAGGGGGTTTGATGGCTACACCTTC. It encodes CASSLSRGFDGYTF.

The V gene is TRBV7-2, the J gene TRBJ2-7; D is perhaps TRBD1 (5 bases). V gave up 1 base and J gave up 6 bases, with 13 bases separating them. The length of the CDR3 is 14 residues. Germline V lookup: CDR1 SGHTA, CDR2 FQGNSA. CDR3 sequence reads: CASSLGAGSLEQYF. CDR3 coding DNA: TGTGCCAGCAGCTTAGGGGCAGGGTCCCTCGAGCAGTACTTC. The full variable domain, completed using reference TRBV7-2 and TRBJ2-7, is GAGVSQSPSNKVTEKGKDVELRCDPISGHTALYWYRQSLGQGLEFLIYFQGNSAPDKSGLPSDRFSAERTGGSVSTLTIQRTQQEDSAVYLCASSLGAGSLEQYFGPGTRLTVT.

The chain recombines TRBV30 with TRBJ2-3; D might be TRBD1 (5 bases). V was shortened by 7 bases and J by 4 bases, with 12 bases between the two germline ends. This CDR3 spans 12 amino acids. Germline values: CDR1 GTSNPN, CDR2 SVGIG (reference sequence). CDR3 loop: CASTRGADTQYF. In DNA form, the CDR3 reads TGTGCCTCTACAAGGGGCGCAGATACGCAGTATTTT.

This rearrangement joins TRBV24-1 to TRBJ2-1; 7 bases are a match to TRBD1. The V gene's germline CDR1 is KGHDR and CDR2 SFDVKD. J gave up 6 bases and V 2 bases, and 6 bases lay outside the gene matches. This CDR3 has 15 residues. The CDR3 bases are TGTGCCACCAGTGATTCCCTAGGGACAGTCAATGAGCAGTTCTTC. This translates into CATSDSLGTVNEQFF.

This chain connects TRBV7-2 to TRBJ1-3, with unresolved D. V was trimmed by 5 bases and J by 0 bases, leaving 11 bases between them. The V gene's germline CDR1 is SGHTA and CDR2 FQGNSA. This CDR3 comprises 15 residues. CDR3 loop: CASSHRDLSGNTIYF. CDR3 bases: TGTGCCAGCAGCCACCGAGATCTCTCTGGAAACACCATATATTTT.

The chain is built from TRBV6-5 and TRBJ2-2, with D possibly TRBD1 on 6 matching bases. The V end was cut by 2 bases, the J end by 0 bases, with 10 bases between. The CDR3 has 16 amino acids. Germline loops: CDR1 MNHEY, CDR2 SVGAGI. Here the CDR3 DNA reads TGTGCCAGCAGTTACCAGACAGGAACGAACACCGGGGAGCTGTTTTTT. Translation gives CASSYQTGTNTGELFF.

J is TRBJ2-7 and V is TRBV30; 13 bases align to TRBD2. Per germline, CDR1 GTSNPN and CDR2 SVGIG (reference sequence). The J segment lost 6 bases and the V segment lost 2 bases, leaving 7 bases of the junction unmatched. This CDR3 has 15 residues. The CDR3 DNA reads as TGTGCCTGGAGTCACAGGGGACTAGCGGGGATCGAGCAGTACTTC. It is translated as CAWSHRGLAGIEQYF.

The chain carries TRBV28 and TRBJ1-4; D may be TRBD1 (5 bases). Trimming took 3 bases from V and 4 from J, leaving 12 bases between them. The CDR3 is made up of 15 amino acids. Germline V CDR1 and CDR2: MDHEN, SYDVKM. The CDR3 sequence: CASSFPGGGNEKLFF. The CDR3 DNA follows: TGTGCCAGCAGTTTTCCCGGGGGGGGTAATGAAAAACTGTTTTTT.